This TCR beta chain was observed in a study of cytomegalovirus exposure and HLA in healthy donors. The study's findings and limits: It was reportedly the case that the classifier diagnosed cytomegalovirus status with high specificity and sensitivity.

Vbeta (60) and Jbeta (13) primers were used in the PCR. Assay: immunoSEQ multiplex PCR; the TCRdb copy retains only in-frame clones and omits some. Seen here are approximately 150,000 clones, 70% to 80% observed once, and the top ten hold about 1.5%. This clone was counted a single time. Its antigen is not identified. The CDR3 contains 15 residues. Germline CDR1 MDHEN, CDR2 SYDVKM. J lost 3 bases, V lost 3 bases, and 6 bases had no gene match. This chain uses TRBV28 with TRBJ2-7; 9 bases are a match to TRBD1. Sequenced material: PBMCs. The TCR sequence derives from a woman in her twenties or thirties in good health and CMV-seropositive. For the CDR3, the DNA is TGTGCCAGCAGTTTCGGGGACAGGGCGATCTACGAGCAGTACTTC. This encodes CASSFGDRAIYEQYF.